The 17 T cell receptor beta chains in this list originate from one sample, sequenced in a study of a mutant IDH1 vaccine in newly diagnosed glioma (dated by TCRdb to the early 2020s). These TCRs' antigens remain unknown. The library was built by means of the immunoSEQ multiplex PCR assay. TCRdb's version of the immuneACCESS table is confined to in-frame rearrangements and falls short of the full clone set. An unresolved V gene accounts for under half of the shortfall where checked; the remainder is of unknown origin. This sample holds tens of thousands of clones; roughly 76% were observed only once. Roughly 12% of the sample is held by the ten biggest clonotypes. This specimen's time point label, interpreted: week 5, during vaccination. Each vaccine dose was 300 ug of a 20-mer mutant IDH1 peptide in Montanide, given subcutaneously with topical imiquimod. The starting material was PBMCs, obtained from a glioma patient whose treatment included an IDH1 peptide vaccine. These receptors originate from a man aged 50 to 59 with glioma.

The chain combines TRBV30 with TRBJ1-4, with no clear D. CDR1 and CDR2 (germline): GTSNPN, SVGIG (reference sequence). With 0 bases removed from V and 7 bases from J, the gap between germline ends came to 9 bases. The CDR3 runs 13 residues. DNA for the CDR3: TGTGCCTGGAGTGTAGGGTTCGGTGAAAAACTGTTTTTT. This gives the protein CAWSVGFGEKLFF.

The J gene is TRBJ2-1, the V gene TRBV6-6; the match to TRBD2 covers 7 bases. From germline, CDR1 is MNHNY and CDR2 SVGAGI (reference sequence). The CDR3 has 14 amino acids. V lost 3 bases and J lost 6; bases outside the gene matches: 5. CDR3 sequence: CASSYLADVNEQFF. CDR3 bases: TGTGCCAGCAGTTATCTAGCGGACGTCAATGAGCAGTTCTTC.

This clone is labeled medium-sized. The chain combines TRBV7-9 with TRBJ1-2; no clear D gene. Trimming cost V 1 base and J 5 bases, with 5 bases left between them. Germline loops: CDR1 SEHNR, CDR2 FQNEAQ (reference sequence). The CDR3 contains 12 residues. The CDR3 sequence: CASSLDTYGYTF. As DNA, the CDR3 is TGTGCCAGCAGCTTAGACACATATGGCTACACCTTC.

This sequence joins TRBV7-9 and TRBJ2-7; D unclear. The germline V gene encodes CDR1 SEHNR and CDR2 FQNEAQ (reference sequence). The CDR3 runs 11 residues. The V gene lost 7 bases and the J gene lost 6 bases, with 10 bases spanning the gap. The CDR3 DNA reads as TGTGCCAGCACCGCGTTAACCGAGCAGTACTTC. Translated: CASTALTEQYF.

This chain links TRBV5-4 with TRBJ2-2; possibly TRBD1 for D (5 bases). Germline assignment: CDR1 SGHNT and CDR2 YYREEE (reference sequence). The CDR3 is 16 residues long. The V and J ends lost 4 bases and 2 bases respectively, with 15 bases between them. CDR3: CASSLAQGINTGELFF. CDR3 coding DNA: TGTGCCAGCAGCCTGGCGCAGGGAATCAACACCGGGGAGCTGTTTTTT.

The chain employs TRBV11-2 and TRBJ1-2; D is unresolved. V lost 1 base and J lost 7, with 13 bases in between. This CDR3 is built from 14 residues. The germline V gene has CDR1 SGHAT and CDR2 FQNNGV. CDR3 protein: CASSLGQPVPGYTF. The DNA for the CDR3 is TGTGCCAGCAGCTTAGGACAACCGGTACCTGGCTACACCTTC.

The V call is TRBV5-4, the J call TRBJ1-1; 7 bases fit TRBD1. The ends lost 3 bases at V and 0 bases at J; junction bases unmatched: 5. Per germline, CDR1 SGHNT and CDR2 YYREEE (reference sequence). The CDR3 sequence is 15 residues long. CDR3 in DNA: TGTGCCAGCAGCTGGGGACAGTCTTTGAACACTGAAGCTTTCTTT. Its translation: CASSWGQSLNTEAFF.

This clone was observed a few times. V and J are TRBV15 and TRBJ2-5; D gene uncertain. The CDR3 runs 16 residues. V was shortened by 0 bases and J by 0 bases, with 11 bases between the two germline ends. The germline gives CDR1 LNHNV, CDR2 YYDKDF (reference sequence). The CDR3 loop reads CATSRETSQYQETQYF. Written as DNA, the CDR3 is TGTGCCACCAGCAGAGAGACATCTCAGTACCAAGAGACCCAGTACTTC. The full variable domain, its missing parts supplied by reference TRBV15 and TRBJ2-5, is DAMVIQNPRYQVTQFGKPVTLSCSQTLNHNVMYWYQQKSSQAPKLLFHYYDKDFNNEADTPDNFQSRRPNTSFCFLDIRSPGLGDTAMYLCATSRETSQYQETQYFGPGTRLLVL.

V usage is TRBV18 and J usage is TRBJ1-2; a possible D gene is TRBD1 (5 bases). The CDR3 runs 13 residues. CDR1 is KGHSH, CDR2 LQKENI, per germline. The V end was cut by 2 bases, the J end by 2 bases, with 6 bases between. CDR3 loop: CASSPEGNYGYTF. DNA for the CDR3: TGTGCCAGCTCACCAGAGGGGAACTATGGCTACACCTTC. Using reference TRBV18 and TRBJ1-2 for the parts outside the CDR3, the full variable domain is NAGVMQNPRHLVRRRGQEARLRCSPMKGHSHVYWYRQLPEEGLKFMVYLQKENIIDESGMPKERFSAEFPKEGPSILRIQQVVRGDSAAYFCASSPEGNYGYTFGSGTRLTVV.

This chain uses TRBV10-2 with TRBJ1-5; perhaps TRBD1 as D (6 bases). Germline loops: CDR1 WSHSY, CDR2 SAAADI. The ends were cut back, 6 bases at V and 2 bases at J, with 11 bases in the middle. The CDR3 runs 14 residues. CDR3 protein: CASRGAGGNQPQHF. In DNA, the CDR3 is TGCGCCAGCAGAGGGGCAGGGGGCAATCAGCCCCAGCATTTT.

This chain connects TRBV7-9 to TRBJ1-5; 8 nucleotides line up with TRBD1. J was trimmed by 4 bases and V by 2 bases; bases with no gene match: 4. This CDR3 is built from 15 residues. Germline V gene data show CDR1 as SEHNR and CDR2 as FQNEAQ (reference sequence). Written as DNA, the CDR3 is TGTGCCAGCAGCTTAACAACAGGGGGTAATCAGCCCCAGCATTTT. Its translation: CASSLTTGGNQPQHF.

Points on this clone: Sequence at one end of the junction differs from germline and may be a read error. This chain connects TRBV11-2 to TRBJ1-5; no clear D gene. The CDR3 extends over 14 amino acids. Germline V gives CDR1 SGHAT, CDR2 FQNNGV. DNA for the CDR3: TGTGCCAGCAGCTTAGCTATTCCCGATCAACCCCAGCATTTT. Protein: CASSLAIPDQPQHF.

The rearrangement joins TRBV19 to TRBJ1-3; TRBD1 matches at 7 bases. This CDR3 comprises 16 residues. The germline V gene encodes CDR1 LNHDA and CDR2 SQIVND (reference sequence). V lost 3 bases to trimming and J lost 0 bases; unmatched junction nucleotides: 5. CDR3 loop: CASSMRGGDSGNTIYF. CDR3 in DNA: TGTGCCAGTAGTATGCGAGGGGGCGACTCTGGAAACACCATATATTTT.

Comments on this clone: This clone may be a read error of a much larger clone one base away. The sample contains more than one DNA sequence encoding this CDR3. The rearrangement links TRBV2 to TRBJ1-2; weak D call: TRBD1 (6 bases). In germline, CDR1 is SNHLY, CDR2 FYNNEI. CDR3 length: 13 amino acids. CDR3 nucleotide sequence: TGTGCTAGCATATTAGGGACAAACTATGGCTACACCTTC. Residues: CASILGTNYGYTF. Full variable domain (remainder filled in from reference TRBV2 and TRBJ1-2): EPEVTQTPSHQVTQMGQEVILRCVPISNHLYFYWYRQILGQKVEFLVSFYNNEISEKSEIFDDQFSVERPDGSNFTLKIRSTKLEDSAMYFCASILGTNYGYTFGSGTRLTVV.

CDR3 region: CASSLDGTGVYGQYF. The CDR3 region has the DNA TGTGCCAGCAGCTTAGACGGGACAGGGGTTTATGGGCAGTACTTC. The chain combines TRBV7-2 with TRBJ2-7; 10 bases are a match to TRBD1. Germline V gene data show CDR1 as SGHTA and CDR2 as FQGNSA. The trim removed 1 base at V and 9 bases at J, leaving 9 bases unmatched. The CDR3 covers 15 residues.

CDR3: CASSYGGLSPTDTQYF. The CDR3, as DNA: TGTGCCAGCAGCTACGGAGGGCTCTCCCCCACAGATACGCAGTATTTT. The rearrangement uses TRBV7-9 and TRBJ2-3, with TRBD2 as a possible D gene (6 bases). Germline assignment: CDR1 SEHNR and CDR2 FQNEAQ (reference sequence). The V and J ends lost 4 bases and 2 bases respectively, with 16 bases between them. This CDR3 is 16 amino acids long.

The genes are TRBV9 and TRBJ1-3, with unresolved D. The CDR3 covers 13 residues. Germline values: CDR1 SGDLS, CDR2 YYNGEE. V lost 5 bases and J 0 bases, leaving 6 bases between the germline ends. CDR3 DNA: TGTGCCAGCAGATCTCGCTCTGGAAACACCATATATTTT. Translation gives CASRSRSGNTIYF. The whole variable domain, remainder taken from reference TRBV9 and TRBJ1-3, is DSGVTQTPKHLITATGQRVTLRCSPRSGDLSVYWYQQSLDQGLQFLIQYYNGEERAKGNILERFSAQQFPDLHSELNLSSLELGDSALYFCASRSRSGNTIYFGEGSWLTVV.